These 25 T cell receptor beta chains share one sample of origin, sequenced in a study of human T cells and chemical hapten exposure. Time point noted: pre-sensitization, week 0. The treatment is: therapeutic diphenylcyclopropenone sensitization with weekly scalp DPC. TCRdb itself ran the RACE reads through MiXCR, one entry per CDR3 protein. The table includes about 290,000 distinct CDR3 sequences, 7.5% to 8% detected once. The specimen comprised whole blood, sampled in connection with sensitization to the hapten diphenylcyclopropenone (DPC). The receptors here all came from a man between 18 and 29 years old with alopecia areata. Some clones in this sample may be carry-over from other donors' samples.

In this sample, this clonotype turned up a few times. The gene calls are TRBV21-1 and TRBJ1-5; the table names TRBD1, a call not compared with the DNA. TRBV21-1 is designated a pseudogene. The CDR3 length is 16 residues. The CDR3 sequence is CASSKVQQGATQPQHF. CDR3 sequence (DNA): TGTGCCAGCAGCAAAGTTCAACAGGGGGCGACTCAGCCCCAGCATTTT.

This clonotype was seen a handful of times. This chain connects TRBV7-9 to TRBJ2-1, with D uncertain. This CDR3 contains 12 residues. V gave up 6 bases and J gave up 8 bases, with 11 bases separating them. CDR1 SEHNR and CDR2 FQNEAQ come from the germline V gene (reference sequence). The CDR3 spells CASSFGRDEQFF. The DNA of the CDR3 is TGTGCCAGCAGTTTTGGACGGGATGAGCAGTTCTTC.

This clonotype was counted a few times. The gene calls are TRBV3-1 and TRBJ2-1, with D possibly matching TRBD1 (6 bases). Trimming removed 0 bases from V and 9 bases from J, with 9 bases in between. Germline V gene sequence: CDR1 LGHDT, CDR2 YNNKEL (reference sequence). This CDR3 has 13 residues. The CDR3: CASSQDRQAEQFF. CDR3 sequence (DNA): TGTGCCAGCAGCCAAGATCGACAGGCTGAGCAGTTCTTC.

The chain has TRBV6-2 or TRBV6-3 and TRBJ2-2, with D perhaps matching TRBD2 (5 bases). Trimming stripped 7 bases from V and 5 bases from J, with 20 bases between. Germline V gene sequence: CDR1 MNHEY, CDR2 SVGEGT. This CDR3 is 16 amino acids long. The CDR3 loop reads CASTPVGLARTGELFF. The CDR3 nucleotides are TGTGCCAGCACCCCCGTAGGGCTAGCTAGAACCGGGGAGCTGTTTTTT.

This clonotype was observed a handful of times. Here the CDR3 DNA reads TGTGCCAGCAGCCCGACTATAGGAGAGCAGTACTTC. Encoded protein: CASSPTIGEQYF. The chain links TRBV7-2 to TRBJ2-7; D perhaps matches TRBD2 (5 bases). V dropped 5 bases and J dropped 7 bases, with 12 bases sitting between them. Per the germline V gene, CDR1 is SGHTA and CDR2 is FQGNSA. The CDR3 runs to 12 residues.

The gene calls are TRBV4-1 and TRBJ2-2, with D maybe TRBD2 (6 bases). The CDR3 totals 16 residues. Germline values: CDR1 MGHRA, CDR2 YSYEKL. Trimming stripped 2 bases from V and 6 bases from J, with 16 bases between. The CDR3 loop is CASSQFGRGSAGELFF. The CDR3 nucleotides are TGCGCCAGCAGCCAATTCGGCCGGGGGTCCGCCGGGGAGCTGTTTTTT.

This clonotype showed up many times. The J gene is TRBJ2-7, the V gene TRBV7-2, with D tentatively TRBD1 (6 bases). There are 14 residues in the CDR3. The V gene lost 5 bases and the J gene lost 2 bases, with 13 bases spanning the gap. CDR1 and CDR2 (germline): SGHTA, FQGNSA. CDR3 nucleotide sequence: TGTGCCAGCAGCACACAGGGACCTGCCTACGAGCAGTACTTC. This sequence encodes CASSTQGPAYEQYF.

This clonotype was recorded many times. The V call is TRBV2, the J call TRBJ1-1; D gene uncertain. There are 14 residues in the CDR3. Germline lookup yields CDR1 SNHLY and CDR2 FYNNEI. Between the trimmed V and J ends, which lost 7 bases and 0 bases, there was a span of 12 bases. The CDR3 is CASTGKLVNTEAFF. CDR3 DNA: TGTGCCAGCACCGGAAAGCTGGTGAACACTGAAGCTTTCTTT.

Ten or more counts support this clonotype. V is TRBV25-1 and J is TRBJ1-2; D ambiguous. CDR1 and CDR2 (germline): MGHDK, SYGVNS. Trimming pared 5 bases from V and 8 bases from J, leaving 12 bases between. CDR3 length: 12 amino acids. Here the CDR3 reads CASSRLIGGYTF. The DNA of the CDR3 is TGTGCCAGCAGTCGCTTGATAGGGGGCTACACCTTC.

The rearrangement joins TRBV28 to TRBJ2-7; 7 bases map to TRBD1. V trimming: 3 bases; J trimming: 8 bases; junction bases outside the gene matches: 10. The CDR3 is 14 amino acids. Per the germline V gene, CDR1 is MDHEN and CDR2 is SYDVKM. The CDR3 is CASSLDRLSTKQYF. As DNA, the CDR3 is TGTGCCAGCAGTTTGGACAGGCTTTCTACGAAGCAGTACTTC.

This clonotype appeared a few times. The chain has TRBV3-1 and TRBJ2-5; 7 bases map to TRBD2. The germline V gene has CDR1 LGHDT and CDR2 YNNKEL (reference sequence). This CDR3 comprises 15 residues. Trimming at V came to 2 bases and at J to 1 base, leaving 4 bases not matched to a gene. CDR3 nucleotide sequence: TGTGCCAGCAGCCAAACTAGCGATTTCCAAGAGACCCAGTACTTC. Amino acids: CASSQTSDFQETQYF.

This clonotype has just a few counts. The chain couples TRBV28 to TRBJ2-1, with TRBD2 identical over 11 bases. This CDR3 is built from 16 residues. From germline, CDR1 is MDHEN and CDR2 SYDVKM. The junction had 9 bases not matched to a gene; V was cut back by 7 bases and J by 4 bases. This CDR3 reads CASNPLAGGSYNEQFF. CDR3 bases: TGTGCCAGCAATCCCTTAGCGGGGGGGTCGTACAATGAGCAGTTCTTC.

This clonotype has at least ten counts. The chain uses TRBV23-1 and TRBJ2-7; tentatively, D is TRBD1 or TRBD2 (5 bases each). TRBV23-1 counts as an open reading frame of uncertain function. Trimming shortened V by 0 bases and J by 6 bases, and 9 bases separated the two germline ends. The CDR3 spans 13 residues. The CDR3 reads CASSQSPGSEQYV. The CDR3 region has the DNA TGCGCCAGCAGTCAATCCCCAGGGAGCGAGCAGTACGTC.

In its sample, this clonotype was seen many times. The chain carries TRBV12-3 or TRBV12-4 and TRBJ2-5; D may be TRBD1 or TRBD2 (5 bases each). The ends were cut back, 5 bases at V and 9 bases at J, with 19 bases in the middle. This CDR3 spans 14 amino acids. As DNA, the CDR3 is TGTGCCAGCAGTCCAGGGACGGTCTTTGCGCCCCAGTACTTC. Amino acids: CASSPGTVFAPQYF.

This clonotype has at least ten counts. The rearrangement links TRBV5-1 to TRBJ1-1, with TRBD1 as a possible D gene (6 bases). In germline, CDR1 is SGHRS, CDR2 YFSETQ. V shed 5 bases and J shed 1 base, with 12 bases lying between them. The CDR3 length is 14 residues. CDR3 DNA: TGCGCCAGCAGGCGGGACATCTCGAACACTGAAGCTTTCTTT. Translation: CASRRDISNTEAFF. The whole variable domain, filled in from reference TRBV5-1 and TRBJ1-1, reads KAGVTQTPRYLIKTRGQQVTLSCSPISGHRSVSWYQQTPGQGLQFLFEYFSETQRNKGNFPGRFSGRQFSNSRSEMNVSTLELGDSALYLCASRRDISNTEAFFGQGTRLTVV.

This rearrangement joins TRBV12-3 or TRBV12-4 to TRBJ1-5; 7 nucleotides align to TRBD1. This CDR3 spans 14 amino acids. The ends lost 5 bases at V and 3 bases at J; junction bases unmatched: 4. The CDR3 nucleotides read TGTGCCAGCAGTCCAGACAGGGTCAATCAGCCCCAGCATTTT. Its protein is CASSPDRVNQPQHF.

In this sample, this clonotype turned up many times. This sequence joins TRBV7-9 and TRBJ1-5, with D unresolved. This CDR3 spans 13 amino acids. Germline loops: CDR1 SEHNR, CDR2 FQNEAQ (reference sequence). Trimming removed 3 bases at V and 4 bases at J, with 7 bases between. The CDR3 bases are TGTGCCAGCAGCTTTAGTCAGAATCAGCCCCAGCATTTT. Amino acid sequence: CASSFSQNQPQHF.

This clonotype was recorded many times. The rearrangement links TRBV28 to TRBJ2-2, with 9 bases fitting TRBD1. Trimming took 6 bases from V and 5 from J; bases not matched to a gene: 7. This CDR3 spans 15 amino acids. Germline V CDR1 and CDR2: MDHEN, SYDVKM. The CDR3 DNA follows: TGTGCCAGCAGCCCCGAGGGACAGGGAACCGGGGAGCTGTTTTTT. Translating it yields CASSPEGQGTGELFF. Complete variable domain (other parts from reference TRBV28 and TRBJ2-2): DVKVTQSSRYLVKRTGEKVFLECVQDMDHENMFWYRQDPGLGLRLIYFSYDVKMKEKGDIPEGYSVSREKKERFSLILESASTNQTSMYLCASSPEGQGTGELFFGEGSRLTVL.

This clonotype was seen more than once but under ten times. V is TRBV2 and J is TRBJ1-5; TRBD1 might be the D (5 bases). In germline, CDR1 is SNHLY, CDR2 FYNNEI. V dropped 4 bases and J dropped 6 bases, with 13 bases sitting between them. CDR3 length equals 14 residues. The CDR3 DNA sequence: TGTGCCAGCAGTGGAGGGGACGTGAGTCAGCCCCAGCATTTT. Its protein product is CASSGGDVSQPQHF. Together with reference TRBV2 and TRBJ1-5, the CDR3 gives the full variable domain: EPEVTQTPSHQVTQMGQEVILRCVPISNHLYFYWYRQILGQKVEFLVSFYNNEISEKSEIFDDQFSVERPDGSNFTLKIRSTKLEDSAMYFCASSGGDVSQPQHFGDGTRLSIL.

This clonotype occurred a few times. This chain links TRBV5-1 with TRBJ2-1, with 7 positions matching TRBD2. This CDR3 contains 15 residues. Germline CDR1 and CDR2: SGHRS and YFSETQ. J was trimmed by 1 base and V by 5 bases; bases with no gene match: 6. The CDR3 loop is CASSRGVESYNEQFF. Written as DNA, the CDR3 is TGCGCCAGCAGTCGGGGGGTAGAGTCCTACAATGAGCAGTTCTTC. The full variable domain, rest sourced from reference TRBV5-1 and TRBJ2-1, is KAGVTQTPRYLIKTRGQQVTLSCSPISGHRSVSWYQQTPGQGLQFLFEYFSETQRNKGNFPGRFSGRQFSNSRSEMNVSTLELGDSALYLCASSRGVESYNEQFFGPGTRLTVL.

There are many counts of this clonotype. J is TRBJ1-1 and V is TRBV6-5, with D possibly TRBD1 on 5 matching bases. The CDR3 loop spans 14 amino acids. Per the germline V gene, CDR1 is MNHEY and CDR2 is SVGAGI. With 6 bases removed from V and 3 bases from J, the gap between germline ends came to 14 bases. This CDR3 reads CASRIRGGDTEAFF. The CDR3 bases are TGTGCCAGCAGAATTAGGGGAGGAGACACTGAAGCTTTCTTT.

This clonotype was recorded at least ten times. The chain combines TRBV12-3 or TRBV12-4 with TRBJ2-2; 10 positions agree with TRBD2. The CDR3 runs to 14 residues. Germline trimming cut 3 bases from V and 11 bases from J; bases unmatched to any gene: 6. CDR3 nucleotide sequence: TGTGCCAGCAGTTTGGCTAGCGGGGGTAGAGAGCTGTTTTTT. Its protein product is CASSLASGGRELFF.

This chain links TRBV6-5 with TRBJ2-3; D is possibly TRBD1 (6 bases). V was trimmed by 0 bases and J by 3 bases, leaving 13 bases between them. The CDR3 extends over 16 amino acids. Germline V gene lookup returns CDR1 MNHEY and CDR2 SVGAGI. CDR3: CASSYSSGRGTDTQYF. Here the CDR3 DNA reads TGTGCCAGCAGTTACTCGAGTGGCAGGGGTACAGATACGCAGTATTTT.

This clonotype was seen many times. The CDR3 bases are TGCGCCAGCAGCTTCGGAGGGAAGCCTGAAGCTTTCTTT. Its protein product is CASSFGGKPEAFF. V and J are TRBV5-1 and TRBJ1-1; no clear D. V was pared by 2 bases and J by 6 bases, with 11 bases between. The CDR3 runs 13 residues. Germline V gene sequence: CDR1 SGHRS, CDR2 YFSETQ.

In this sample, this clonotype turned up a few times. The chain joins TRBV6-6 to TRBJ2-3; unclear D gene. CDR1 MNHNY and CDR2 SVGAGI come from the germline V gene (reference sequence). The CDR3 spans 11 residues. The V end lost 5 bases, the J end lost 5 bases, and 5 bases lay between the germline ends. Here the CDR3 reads CASSTKDTQYF. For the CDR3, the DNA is TGTGCCAGCAGTACCAAAGATACGCAGTATTTT.